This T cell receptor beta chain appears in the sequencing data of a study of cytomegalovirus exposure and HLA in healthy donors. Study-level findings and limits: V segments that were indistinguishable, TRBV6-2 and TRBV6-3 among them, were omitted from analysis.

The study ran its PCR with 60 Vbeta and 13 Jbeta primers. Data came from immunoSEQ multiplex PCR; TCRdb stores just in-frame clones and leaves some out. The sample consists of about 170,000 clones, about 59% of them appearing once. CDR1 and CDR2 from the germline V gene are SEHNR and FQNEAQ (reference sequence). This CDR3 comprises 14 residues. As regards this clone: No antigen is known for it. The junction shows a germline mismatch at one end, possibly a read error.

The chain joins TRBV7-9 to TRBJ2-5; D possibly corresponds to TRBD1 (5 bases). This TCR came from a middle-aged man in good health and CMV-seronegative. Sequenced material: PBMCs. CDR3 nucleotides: TGTTCCAGCAGCTATATACCAGGGAAGGAGACCCAGTACTTC. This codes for CSSSYIPGKETQYF.